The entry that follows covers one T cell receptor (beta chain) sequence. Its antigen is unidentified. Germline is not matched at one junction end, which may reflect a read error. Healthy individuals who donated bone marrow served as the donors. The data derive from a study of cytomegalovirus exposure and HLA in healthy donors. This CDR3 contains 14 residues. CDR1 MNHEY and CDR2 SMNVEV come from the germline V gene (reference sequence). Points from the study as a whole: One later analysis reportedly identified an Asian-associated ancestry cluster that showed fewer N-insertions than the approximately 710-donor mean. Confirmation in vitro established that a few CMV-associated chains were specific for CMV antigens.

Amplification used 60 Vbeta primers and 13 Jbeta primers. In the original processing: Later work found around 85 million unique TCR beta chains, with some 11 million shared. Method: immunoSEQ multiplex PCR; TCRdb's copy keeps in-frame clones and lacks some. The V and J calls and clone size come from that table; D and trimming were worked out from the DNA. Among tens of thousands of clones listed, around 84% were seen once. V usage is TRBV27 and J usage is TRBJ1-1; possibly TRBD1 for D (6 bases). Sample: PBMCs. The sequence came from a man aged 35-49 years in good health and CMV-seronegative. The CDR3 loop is CASSSSRRDTKAFF. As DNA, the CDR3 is TGTGCCAGCAGTTCATCCCGTCGGGACACTAAAGCTTTCTTT.